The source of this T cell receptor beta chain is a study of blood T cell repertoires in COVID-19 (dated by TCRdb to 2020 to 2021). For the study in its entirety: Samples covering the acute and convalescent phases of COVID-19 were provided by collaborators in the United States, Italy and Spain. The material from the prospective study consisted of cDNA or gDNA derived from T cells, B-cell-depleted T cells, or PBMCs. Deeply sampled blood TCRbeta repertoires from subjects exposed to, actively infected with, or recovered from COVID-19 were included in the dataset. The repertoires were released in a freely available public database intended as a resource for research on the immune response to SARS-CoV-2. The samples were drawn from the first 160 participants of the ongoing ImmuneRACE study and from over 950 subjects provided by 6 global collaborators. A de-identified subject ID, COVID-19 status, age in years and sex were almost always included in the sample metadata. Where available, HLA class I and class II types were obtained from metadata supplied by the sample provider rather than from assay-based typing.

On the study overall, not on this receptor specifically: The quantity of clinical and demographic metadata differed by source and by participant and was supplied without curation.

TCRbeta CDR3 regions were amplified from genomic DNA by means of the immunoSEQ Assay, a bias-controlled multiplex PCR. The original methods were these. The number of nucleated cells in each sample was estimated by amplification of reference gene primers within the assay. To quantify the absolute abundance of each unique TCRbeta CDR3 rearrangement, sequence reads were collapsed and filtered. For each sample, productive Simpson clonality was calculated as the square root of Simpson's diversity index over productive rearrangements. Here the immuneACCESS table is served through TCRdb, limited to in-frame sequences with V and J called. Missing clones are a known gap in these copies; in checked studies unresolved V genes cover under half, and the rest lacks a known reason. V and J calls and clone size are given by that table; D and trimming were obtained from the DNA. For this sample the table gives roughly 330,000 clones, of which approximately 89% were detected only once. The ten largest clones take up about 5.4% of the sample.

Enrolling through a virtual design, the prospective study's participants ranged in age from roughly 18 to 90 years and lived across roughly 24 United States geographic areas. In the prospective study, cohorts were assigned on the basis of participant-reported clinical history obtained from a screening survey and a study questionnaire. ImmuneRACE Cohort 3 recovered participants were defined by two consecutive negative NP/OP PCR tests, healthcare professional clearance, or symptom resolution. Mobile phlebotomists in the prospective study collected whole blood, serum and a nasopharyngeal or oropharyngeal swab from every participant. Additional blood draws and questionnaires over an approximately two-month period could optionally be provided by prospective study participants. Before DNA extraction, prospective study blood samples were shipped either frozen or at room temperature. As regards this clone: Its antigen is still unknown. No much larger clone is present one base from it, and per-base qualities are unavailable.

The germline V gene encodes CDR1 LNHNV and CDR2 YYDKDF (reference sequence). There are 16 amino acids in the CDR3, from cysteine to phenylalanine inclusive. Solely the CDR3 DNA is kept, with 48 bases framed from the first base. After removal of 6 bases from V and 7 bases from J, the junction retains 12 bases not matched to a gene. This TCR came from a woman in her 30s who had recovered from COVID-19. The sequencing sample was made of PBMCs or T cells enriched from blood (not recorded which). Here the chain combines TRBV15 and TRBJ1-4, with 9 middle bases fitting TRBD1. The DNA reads TGTGCCACCAGTTTCTCTCTGACAGGGGGAGTTGAAAAACTGTTTTTT. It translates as CATSFSLTGGVEKLFF.